The rows below give T cell receptor beta chains drawn from one sample of a study of cytotoxic CD8 clonotypes in ibrutinib-treated CLL. This table comes from immunoSEQ multiplex PCR, and its TCRdb copy is limited to in-frame clones, with some not included. Of approximately 74,000 clones listed, approximately 80% are singletons. The input for sequencing was PBMCs, taken at disease progression, from a patient treated with ibrutinib. Source of these receptors: a human donor with chronic lymphocytic leukemia. Both conserved end residues are part of each CDR3. The D gene is left open where the match is weak. A clone size is listed for some rows: how often the clone was seen (once, few, many), or a class if it is expanded.

V	D	size	J	CDR3	DNA
TRBV9	TRBD1	.	TRBJ2-1	CASSVGPQGAGNEQFF	TGTGCCAGCAGCGTAGGGCCCCAGGGGGCAGGGAATGAGCAGTTCTTC
TRBV6-1	TRBD1	.	TRBJ1-4	CASNPGGIYEKLFF	TGTGCCAGCAACCCAGGGGGCATTTATGAAAAACTGTTTTTT
TRBV13	TRBD1	.	TRBJ2-1	CASSQQGILHNEQFF	TGTGCCAGCAGCCAACAGGGGATACTTCACAATGAGCAGTTCTTC
TRBV27	TRBD1	.	TRBJ1-5	CASRRQGSNQPQHF	TGTGCCAGCAGAAGACAGGGGAGCAATCAGCCCCAGCATTTT
TRBV5-8	TRBD1	.	TRBJ2-3	CASSFDRGGPDTQYF	TGTGCCAGCAGCTTTGACAGGGGAGGACCAGATACGCAGTATTTT
TRBV18	.	.	TRBJ1-5	CASSPVGHSNQPQHF	TGTGCCAGCTCACCTGTGGGACATAGCAATCAGCCCCAGCATTTT
TRBV29-1	TRBD1	.	TRBJ1-6	CSASLGTDNSPLHF	TGCAGCGCCTCTCTTGGGACAGACAATTCACCCCTCCACTTT
TRBV2	TRBD1	.	TRBJ2-1	CASSENRGNEQFF	TGTGCCAGCAGTGAAAACAGGGGTAATGAGCAGTTCTTC
TRBV6-1	.	.	TRBJ2-3	CALADTQYF	TGTGCCTTGGCTGATACGCAGTATTTT
TRBV5-1	TRBD1	many	TRBJ1-3	CASSLGQPSSGNTIYF	TGCGCCAGCAGCCTGGGACAGCCTAGCTCTGGAAACACCATATATTTT
TRBV30	.	.	TRBJ1-4	CAWRGQGEKLFF	TGTGCCTGGAGGGGGCAGGGTGAAAAACTGTTTTTT